This T cell receptor (beta chain) originates from a study of cytomegalovirus exposure and HLA in healthy donors. Overall study context: Genotyping of nearly 400 donors showed that roughly 83% belonged to the Caucasian-associated ancestry cluster. The study's findings and limits: HLA alleles were associated with 15,000 to 20,000 TCR beta sequences in a later analysis at 0.05 false discovery rate. The authors listed over 150 TCR beta chains as cytomegalovirus-associated. A link between a missense DCLRE1C variant and TCR beta V- and J-gene trimming emerged from a later analysis.

Primers included in the PCR were 60 Vbeta and 13 Jbeta primers. Sequencing was performed with immunoSEQ multiplex PCR; in TCRdb, only in-frame clones are kept and a portion is missing. The sample includes approximately 110,000 clones, 65% to 85% of them seen just once. The CDR3 runs to 13 residues. Germline assignment: CDR1 SNHLY and CDR2 FYNNEI. J lost 5 bases, V lost 6 bases, and 5 bases had no gene match. To note about this clone: Its target is not known.

The sequence was collected from a man aged 50-59 years in good health and CMV-seronegative. Sequencing input: PBMCs. The chain is built from TRBV2 and TRBJ1-1; 8 nucleotides line up with TRBD1. This chain's CDR3 is CASRVDRETEAFF. DNA for the CDR3: TGTGCCAGCAGGGTGGACAGGGAGACTGAAGCTTTCTTT.